The 2 T cell receptor beta chains listed next were all sequenced from one sample in a study of CD8 T cells in ankylosing spondylitis (TCRdb year 2017). Results the study describes overall, beyond this receptor: A TCR beta motif made up of several highly homologous amino acid variants appeared to be characteristic of blood from ankylosing spondylitis patients.

Their specific antigens are unknown. To prepare the library, 5' RACE was applied. The data were produced on an Illumina HiSeq 2500. TCRdb reprocessing: public reads trimmed at Q25 with fastp, clones called with MiXCR, in-frame beta chains kept. One record per CDR3 amino acid sequence lists the most common genes and DNA. The sample yields about 540,000 distinct CDR3 sequences; over 9.5% were counted once. Of the sample, over 6.5% is held by the ten largest clones. The sequenced material came from blood, either unsorted or a sorted T cell fraction (not recorded which). These receptors were collected from a male donor with ankylosing spondylitis.

V and J are TRBV5-1 and TRBJ2-2; 7 nucleotides line up with TRBD1. V lost 4 bases to trimming and J lost 3 bases; unmatched junction nucleotides: 6. This CDR3 has 15 residues. Germline lookup yields CDR1 SGHRS and CDR2 YFSETQ. Here the CDR3 reads CASSRGQTYTGELFF. In nucleotides, the CDR3 is TGCGCCAGCAGCAGGGGACAGACATACACCGGGGAGCTGTTTTTT.

The chain uses TRBV20-1 and TRBJ2-5; 9 bases agree with TRBD1. The CDR3 runs to 14 residues. CDR1 is DFQATT and CDR2 is SNEGSKA in the germline V gene (reference sequence). The DNA of the CDR3 is TGCACCATCCCCTCACAGGGGGCAAGAGAGACCCAGTACTTC. Protein sequence: CTIPSQGARETQYF.